Listed below are T cell receptor beta chains from one sample, sequenced in a study of blood T cell repertoires in COVID-19. TCRdb's copy holds only in-frame clones and misses some; the assay was immunoSEQ multiplex PCR. Of 150,000 or so clones detected, roughly 90% appear once; the ten largest clones hold 25% to 30%. The source material was peripheral blood. These receptors were collected from a man in his fifties or sixties with acute or convalescent COVID-19. Each CDR3 is given with its conserved first and last residue. Each record gives: clone size, J gene, V gene, D gene, CDR3 protein, CDR3 DNA. A D gene is named only where the DNA matches it firmly. Not every row has a clone size; where given, it reads once, few, many or a size class.

>-|TRBJ1-2|TRBV5-8|TRBD1
CASSRTGSGYGYTF
TGTGCCAGCAGCCGGACAGGGTCTGGCTATGGCTACACCTTC
>-|TRBJ2-1|TRBV11-2|TRBD1
CATTGVYNEQFF
TGTGCCACGACAGGGGTCTACAATGAGCAGTTCTTC
>once|TRBJ1-4|TRBV5-1|TRBD1
CASHQTGPNEKLFF
TGCGCCAGCCATCAGACAGGGCCTAATGAAAAACTGTTTTTT
>-|TRBJ2-5|TRBV7-8|TRBD1
CASSSGTGVETQYF
TGTGCCAGCAGCTCCGGGACAGGGGTGGAGACCCAGTACTTC
>-|TRBJ1-6|TRBV4-3|-
CASSQDLSSYNSPLHF
TGCGCCAGCAGCCAAGATCTGAGCTCCTATAATTCACCCCTCCACTTT
>-|TRBJ2-2|TRBV6-5|-
CASSLIANTGELFF
TGTGCCAGCAGTCTAATCGCGAACACCGGGGAGCTGTTTTTT
>-|TRBJ2-1|TRBV7-6|TRBD2
CASSIGTSGTYNEQFF
TGTGCCAGCAGCATAGGGACTAGCGGGACTTACAATGAGCAGTTCTTC
>-|TRBJ2-6|TRBV12-3/TRBV12-4|-
CASSPSLVAVLTF
TGTGCCAGCAGCCCTAGTTTAGTTGCCGTCCTGACTTTC
>-|TRBJ1-3|TRBV13|-
CASSPGASGNTIYF
TGTGCCAGCAGCCCGGGAGCCTCTGGAAACACCATATATTTT
>-|TRBJ1-3|TRBV6-5|TRBD1
CASSGQGGNTIYF
TGTGCCAGCAGCGGACAGGGCGGAAACACCATATATTTT
>-|TRBJ1-2|TRBV5-6|TRBD1
CASSFLQGAANYGYTF
TGTGCCAGCAGCTTTCTACAGGGGGCGGCTAACTATGGCTACACCTTC
>-|TRBJ2-3|TRBV18|-
CASSPAGNTDTQYF
TGTGCCAGCTCACCAGCAGGAAACACAGATACGCAGTATTTT
>-|TRBJ1-2|TRBV6-2/TRBV6-3|-
CASSFFPRENNYGYTF
TGTGCCAGCAGTTTCTTCCCCCGGGAGAATAACTATGGCTACACCTTC
>-|TRBJ1-2|TRBV10-3|TRBD1
CATRTGEDYGYTF
TGTGCCACCCGGACAGGGGAGGACTATGGCTACACCTTC
>-|TRBJ1-6|TRBV20-1|-
CSASGAGLSSYNSPLHF
TGCAGTGCTAGTGGGGCAGGATTGAGCTCCTATAATTCACCCCTCCACTTT
>-|TRBJ2-3|TRBV7-2|-
CASSPLGLDTQYF
TGTGCCAGCAGCCCACTAGGTTTGGATACGCAGTATTTT
>-|TRBJ2-1|TRBV27|TRBD1
CASTLGRDSLTGEQFF
TGTGCCAGCACCCTAGGCCGGGACAGTCTGACAGGTGAGCAGTTCTTC
>-|TRBJ1-1|TRBV2|-
CASRGKNSYTHEAFF
TGTGCCAGCAGGGGCAAGAACAGCTATACACATGAAGCTTTCTTT
>-|TRBJ1-4|TRBV10-2|-
CASRTATNEKLFF
TGCGCCAGCAGGACAGCAACTAATGAAAAACTGTTTTTT
>-|TRBJ2-7|TRBV5-1|-
CASSLEGIDEQYF
TGCGCCAGCAGCTTAGAGGGTATTGACGAGCAGTACTTC
>-|TRBJ1-6|TRBV9|-
CASSLASADSPLHF
TGTGCCAGCAGCTTAGCCAGCGCGGATTCACCCCTCCACTTT
>-|TRBJ2-3|TRBV4-1|TRBD2
CASSQGDSGGDTQYF
TGCGCCAGCAGCCAAGGGGACTCGGGGGGAGATACGCAGTATTTT
>-|TRBJ1-5|TRBV19|-
CASSGGGISNQPQHF
TGTGCCAGTTCCGGGGGAGGGATAAGCAATCAGCCCCAGCATTTT
>-|TRBJ1-2|TRBV30|-
CAWTAGRVSGYTF
TGTGCCTGGACCGCGGGGAGGGTGAGTGGCTACACCTTC
>-|TRBJ1-3|TRBV5-4|-
CASSLAGSGNTIYF
TGTGCCAGCAGCTTGGCCGGCTCTGGAAACACCATATATTTT
>-|TRBJ1-6|TRBV10-3|-
CAIQGSYNSPLHF
TGTGCCATTCAGGGTTCCTATAATTCACCCCTCCACTTT
>-|TRBJ1-5|TRBV4-2|-
CASSQGRGQPQHF
TGTGCCAGCAGCCAAGGAAGGGGACAGCCCCAGCATTTT
>-|TRBJ1-4|TRBV2|TRBD1
CASRGTGGNEKLFF
TGTGCCAGCAGAGGGACAGGGGGTAATGAAAAACTGTTTTTT
>-|TRBJ1-2|TRBV5-1|TRBD1
CASSLSGQGPGYTF
TGCGCCAGCAGCTTATCGGGACAGGGGCCTGGCTACACCTTC
>-|TRBJ1-2|TRBV10-3|-
CAISDSAGLGGYTF
TGTGCCATCAGTGATTCCGCCGGACTGGGGGGCTACACCTTC
>-|TRBJ1-2|TRBV4-3|-
CASSQDSRVTGYTF
TGCGCCAGCAGCCAAGATTCGCGGGTTACTGGCTACACCTTC
>-|TRBJ1-2|TRBV19|-
CASRNRERNGYTF
TGTGCCAGTAGGAACAGGGAACGGAATGGCTACACCTTC
>-|TRBJ1-2|TRBV15|-
CATSSQGRIGYTF
TGTGCCACCAGCAGCCAGGGGCGGATTGGCTACACCTTC
>-|TRBJ1-1|TRBV7-9|-
CASSYWGRRGLNTEAFF
TGTGCCAGCAGCTATTGGGGACGGAGGGGATTGAACACTGAAGCTTTCTTT
>-|TRBJ2-5|TRBV5-1|-
CASQQGGQETQYF
TGCGCCAGTCAACAGGGAGGGCAAGAGACCCAGTACTTC
>-|TRBJ1-3|TRBV6-5|-
CASSYSQGYSGNTIYF
TGTGCCAGCAGTTACTCGCAGGGCTACTCTGGAAACACCATATATTTT
>-|TRBJ2-3|TRBV5-1|TRBD2
CASSVGTSGGADTQYF
TGCGCCAGCAGCGTCGGGACTAGCGGGGGGGCGGATACGCAGTATTTT
>-|TRBJ2-3|TRBV6-6|-
CASSLGRGDTQYF
TGTGCCAGCAGCCTTGGAAGAGGAGATACGCAGTATTTT
>-|TRBJ2-2|TRBV27|TRBD1
CASSPPGQLNTGELFF
TGTGCCAGCAGCCCCCCGGGACAGCTGAACACCGGGGAGCTGTTTTTT
>-|TRBJ2-5|TRBV27|-
CASSLTLLQETQYF
TGTGCCAGCAGTTTGACATTACTCCAAGAGACCCAGTACTTC
>-|TRBJ1-1|TRBV5-1|TRBD1
CASSPDRGSRGEAFF
TGCGCCAGCAGCCCAGACAGGGGCTCCCGGGGGGAAGCTTTCTTT
>-|TRBJ1-2|TRBV6-5|-
CASSSPGNYGYTF
TGTGCCAGCAGCTCACCAGGGAACTATGGCTACACCTTC
>-|TRBJ1-6|TRBV7-9|-
CASQSGSVPNSPLHF
TGTGCCAGTCAATCAGGGTCAGTCCCGAATTCACCCCTCCACTTT
>-|TRBJ2-1|TRBV10-3|-
CAISESPGSYNEQFF
TGTGCCATCAGTGAGAGTCCCGGCTCCTACAATGAGCAGTTCTTC
>-|TRBJ1-5|TRBV12-3/TRBV12-4|-
CASSPTVQPQHF
TGTGCCAGCAGTCCAACAGTTCAGCCCCAGCATTTT
>-|TRBJ2-3|TRBV28|-
CASSFGGSSLTDTQYF
TGTGCCAGCAGTTTCGGGGGTAGCAGTCTCACAGATACGCAGTATTTT
>-|TRBJ1-1|TRBV5-6|-
CASSQDTLGTEAFF
TGTGCCAGCAGCCAGGACACCTTGGGCACTGAAGCTTTCTTT